Listed below are T cell receptor beta chains from one sample, sequenced in a study of T cell responses to AZD1222 COVID-19 vaccine. Clones were read by immunoSEQ multiplex PCR, and TCRdb kept only the in-frame ones, dropping some. The data hold 150,000 to 200,000 clones, with over 80% observed a single time. The sequencing used peripheral blood, collected on day 0 of AZD1222 vaccination. All receptors come from an adult in good health. Both conserved end residues are part of each CDR3. Each record gives: clone size, J gene, V gene, D gene, CDR3 DNA, CDR3 protein. A D gene is named only where the DNA matches it firmly. Expanded clones are given a class, and other clones once, few, many or no size at all.

>-|TRBJ2-1|TRBV4-3|TRBD2
TGCGCCAGCAGCCTCAGACCCGGGACTAGCGGGAGCAATGAGCAGTTCTTC
CASSLRPGTSGSNEQFF
>-|TRBJ2-7|TRBV4-1|-
TGCGCCAGCAGCCTTGATAGGAGCTCCTACGAGCAGTACTTC
CASSLDRSSYEQYF
>once|TRBJ2-2|TRBV5-1|TRBD2
TGCGCCAGCAGCTTGACTAGCGGGGCGAACACCGGGGAGCTGTTTTTT
CASSLTSGANTGELFF
>-|TRBJ1-5|TRBV11-2|-
TGTGCCAGCAGCTTAAGCCCCGGCAATCAGCCCCAGCATTTT
CASSLSPGNQPQHF
>-|TRBJ2-7|TRBV25-1|-
TGTGCCAGCAGTGATATGACAGGCCTGTACTTC
CASSDMTGLYF
>-|TRBJ1-5|TRBV4-3|-
TGCGCCAGCAGCCAAGATAGGCAGATTAATCAGCCCCAGCATTTT
CASSQDRQINQPQHF
>-|TRBJ1-6|TRBV6-5|-
TGTGCCAGCAGTTACTCCCCAGGAGGCAGATCACCCCTCCACTTT
CASSYSPGGRSPLHF
>-|TRBJ1-1|TRBV20-1|-
TGCAGTGCTAGTCGTACGAACACTGAAGCTTTCTTT
CSASRTNTEAFF
>-|TRBJ1-5|TRBV3-1/TRBV3-2|-
TGTGCCAGCAGCCAATTGTCCGCCTATAGCAATCAGCCCCAGCATTTT
CASSQLSAYSNQPQHF
>few|TRBJ2-7|TRBV7-8|-
TGTGCCAGCAGCCTAAGTGGGGGGTACGAGCAGTACTTC
CASSLSGGYEQYF
>once|TRBJ1-2|TRBV7-2|TRBD1
TGTGCCAGCAGCTTAGCTGGGACAGGGGTTTACACCTTC
CASSLAGTGVYTF
>-|TRBJ1-1|TRBV12-3/TRBV12-4|-
TGTGCCAGCATCCGAACAGGGCCCACTGAAGCTTTCTTT
CASIRTGPTEAFF
>-|TRBJ1-1|TRBV18|-
TGTGCCAGCTCACCCTGGGACATACCCTTACAACCGAACACTGAAGCTTTCTTT
CASSPWDIPLQPNTEAFF
>once|TRBJ1-1|TRBV3-1/TRBV3-2|-
TGTGCCAGCAGCCAAGGAATAGTTTGGGGGGATAAGGCTTTCTTT
CASSQGIVWGDKAFF
>-|TRBJ2-7|TRBV3-1/TRBV3-2|-
TGTGCCAGCAGCCAAGTTGACAGCTCCTACGAGCAGTACTTC
CASSQVDSSYEQYF
>-|TRBJ2-7|TRBV30|-
TGTGCCTGGAGTTCCGATCGGGACAACTACGAGCAGTACTTC
CAWSSDRDNYEQYF
>-|TRBJ1-6|TRBV27|-
TGTGCCAGCAGTCCATACAGGACCTCAAATTCACCCCTCCACTTT
CASSPYRTSNSPLHF
>-|TRBJ2-1|TRBV11-1|TRBD2
TGTGCCAGCAGCCGAGCCGGACTAGCGACCAATGAGCAGTTCTTC
CASSRAGLATNEQFF
>-|TRBJ2-7|TRBV6-1|-
TGTGCCAGCAGTGAAGGTGGGGGGAGCTCCTACGAGCAGTACTTC
CASSEGGGSSYEQYF
>once|TRBJ2-1|TRBV13|-
TGTGCCAGCAGCCGAGGGACGCACCCAACATACAATGAGCAGTTCTTC
CASSRGTHPTYNEQFF
>-|TRBJ1-5|TRBV6-1|-
TGTGCCAGCAGTGAAGGGGTCGTTTATAGCAATCAGCCCCAGCATTTT
CASSEGVVYSNQPQHF
>-|TRBJ1-1|TRBV4-3|-
TGCGCCAGCAGCCACTCCTCCCGGGCATTCACTGAAGCTTTCTTT
CASSHSSRAFTEAFF
>-|TRBJ2-7|TRBV10-3|-
TGTGCCATCAGTGAGTCCCCCAGTCCGGGGCCGCCCTACGAGCAGTACTTC
CAISESPSPGPPYEQYF
>once|TRBJ2-7|TRBV11-2|-
TGTGCCAGCAGCTTCACCCAGGGGAGCTCCTACGAGCAGTACTTC
CASSFTQGSSYEQYF
>-|TRBJ1-6|TRBV28|-
TGTGCCAGCAGTTTTGCGCTCTCCTATAATTCACCCCTCCACTTT
CASSFALSYNSPLHF
>once|TRBJ1-1|TRBV5-4|-
TGTGCCAGCAGCTTGGGCCCTTCACTGGACACTGAAGCTTTCTTT
CASSLGPSLDTEAFF
>-|TRBJ1-2|TRBV5-6|-
TGTGCCAGCAGCTTGGCCCGACAGCCCAAGCGCGGCTACACCTTC
CASSLARQPKRGYTF
>-|TRBJ1-1|TRBV5-1|-
TGCGCCAGCCGGGCGGTGGACACTGAAGCTTTCTTT
CASRAVDTEAFF
>-|TRBJ1-2|TRBV19|TRBD1
TGTGCCAGTAGACAGGGGGATGCGAGCTATGGCTACACCTTC
CASRQGDASYGYTF
>-|TRBJ2-5|TRBV5-6|-
TGTGCCAGCAGCTTGGGGGAGTTGGAGACCCAGTACTTC
CASSLGELETQYF
>-|TRBJ1-1|TRBV4-3|-
TGCGCCAGCTCAAGGGGGACTAAAGCTTTCTTT
CASSRGTKAFF
>-|TRBJ2-1|TRBV9|TRBD2
TGTGCCAGCAGCTACTTTGGCGGGGGGAACGATGAGCAGTTCTTC
CASSYFGGGNDEQFF
>few|TRBJ1-4|TRBV10-3|-
TGTGCCATCAGTGAGAGCAGGGCTTCTAATGAAAAACTGTTTTTT
CAISESRASNEKLFF
>-|TRBJ1-5|TRBV7-2|-
TGTGCCAGCAGCTTAGGGCGGGGCAATCAGCCCCAGCATTTT
CASSLGRGNQPQHF
>few|TRBJ2-7|TRBV5-1|-
TGCGCCAGCAGAGGCCCTACAGGGTCGTACTTC
CASRGPTGSYF
>-|TRBJ1-6|TRBV4-3|-
TGCGCCAGCAGCCAAGGGGAGGCGGGTTCACCCCTCCACTTT
CASSQGEAGSPLHF
>-|TRBJ2-1|TRBV24-1|-
TGTGCCACCCGTAACAGCCCTCGGGAAGGACGCAATGAGCAGTTCTTC
CATRNSPREGRNEQFF